Below, one T cell receptor (beta chain) is given with its context. This clonotype was picked up a small number of times. This clone's antigen is unknown. The record has no base qualities; no much larger clone is one base away. In the ophthalmopathy patients, disease was moderately to severely active, with a Clinical Activity Score of 3 or more, a NOSPECS grade of 4 or more, and a duration of less than 3 months. Any patient with an uncontrolled infection, another autoimmune disease, pregnancy or lactation was excluded. Diagnoses were based on clinical symptoms, serum thyroxine and TRAb, thyroid ultrasound and orbital computed tomography. Ficoll-Paque density gradient centrifugation was used to isolate PBMCs from approximately 10 ml of fresh peripheral blood. Total RNA was extracted with Trizol reagent, and quality was checked on an Agilent 2100 Bioanalyzer. The sample comes from a study of T cells in Graves' hyperthyroidism and ophthalmopathy (dated by TCRdb to about 2019). Study-level background: Peripheral blood was collected at initial diagnosis, before any treatment. To identify TCR V-J signatures that set the groups apart, the researchers used a discovery cohort of about a hundred patients, made up of roughly 45 with Graves' ophthalmopathy and approximately 57 with stable Graves' hyperthyroidism. An independent validation cohort of about 19 hyperthyroidism patients and about 15 patients who later progressed to ophthalmopathy tested prospective prediction of ophthalmopathy. The 90 to 100 discovery patients were randomly divided into training and test sets at a 7:3 ratio. In addition, the study compared T-cell repertoires in thyroid tissue and in blood from five or six Graves' hyperthyroidism patients. After sampling, hyperthyroidism patients received methimazole starting at 30 mg daily, and ophthalmopathy patients received high-dose intravenous methylprednisolone. TCR Vbeta CDR3 sequencing of 120 to 150 peripheral blood samples (43 ophthalmopathy, approximately 80 hyperthyroidism and about 17 progressor patients) is reported in the paper. Points the paper makes about the study in general: Most expanded thyroid clonotypes (frequency above 0.001) were also detected in blood, a finding suggesting that blood repertoires may reflect thyroid immune responses. In cross-validation, a model built on a 13 V-J signature told ophthalmopathy apart from stable hyperthyroidism with just under 90% sensitivity and roughly 83% specificity, and in testing the same model reached 80%/75%. In validation, the model predicted progression to ophthalmopathy with over 65% sensitivity and roughly 75% specificity, a median of about 6.7 months before onset. Sample size was not statistically predetermined, and blinding of investigators to group allocation was not performed.

TCR beta CDR3 regions were amplified from RNA transcripts. A first-round RT-PCR of the TCR CDR3 used the HTBI primer set with the Qiagen OneStep RT-PCR kit. Libraries were constructed in a second round of multiplex PCR, after which size selection and purification were performed. The libraries were sequenced on an Illumina HiSeq2000 using paired-end 100 bp reads. In the original analysis: Raw data were processed with SOAPnuke, discarding reads with adapters, uncalled bases, mean Phred below 15, or no exact constant-primer or identifier match. COPE v1.2.5 was used to merge high-quality paired reads, and clonotypes were defined as unique nucleotide sequences. MiTCR v1.1 was used to align clonotypes to the IMGT TRBV, TRBD and TRBJ reference segments. Only V-J combinations with frequency above 0.0001, covering roughly 99% of repertoires, were analysed. The TCS score was defined as F50 (clonal expansion) divided by E x V (chaos), with BLOSUM62-based TCRdist calculated between CDR3 peptides within each V-J. Welch's t-statistics and random forest reduced fewer than 550 V-J features to 10 to 15, which were used in a naive Bayes classifier (R e1071). TCRdb passed the public sequencing reads through fastp at Q25 and MiXCR, retaining productive beta sequences. Identical CDR3 proteins give one entry, which carries the most common genes and DNA. TCRdb assigned the V and J calls; the authors' analysis was not used. The sample yields about 640,000 distinct CDR3 sequences; 20% to 25% were counted once. The top ten clones comprise 30% to 40% of the sample.

V drops 8 bases and J drops 11 bases, leaving 21 bases in between. CDR1 MNHEY and CDR2 SMNVEV were looked up in the germline V gene (reference sequence). The CDR3 runs 13 amino acids, cysteine and phenylalanine included. The only DNA kept is the CDR3, 39 bases in frame from the first base. Sample: blood. The receptor was isolated from a man aged 25 to 40 with Graves' ophthalmopathy. This chain joins TRBV27 to TRBJ1-1; tentative D gene TRBD1, with 5 bases matching. The DNA sequence is TGTGCCAGCGGCGCATTTCTCGACAGCCCTGCTTTCTTT. It is translated as CASGAFLDSPAFF.